This TCR beta chain was recovered during a study of shared clonotypes between healthy human individuals. Study conclusions and caveats: Depth of sequencing was expected to influence donor clonotype sharing.

As processed by the authors: ImmunoSEQ output lacked quality scores and full-length reads, limiting matched filtering. This table comes from immunoSEQ multiplex PCR, and its TCRdb copy is limited to in-frame clones, with some not included. The V and J calls and the clone size are those of that table, but D and trimming were determined from the DNA. The data show about 530,000 clones, with approximately 79% seen just once and about an eighth held by the top ten. V lost 10 bases, J lost 2 bases, and 13 bases lay in between. Looked up from germline, CDR1 is LNHNV and CDR2 is YYDKDF (reference sequence). CDR3 length equals 13 residues. Of note for this clone: Antigen specificity is unknown.

V usage is TRBV15 and J usage is TRBJ2-3; D may be TRBD1 (5 bases). The TCR originated in a woman between 40 and 55 years old in good health. Some clones in this sample may be carry-over from other donors' samples. The sample comprised PBMCs. The CDR3 here is CAITGQYTDTQYF. The CDR3 DNA follows: TGTGCCATCACCGGACAATACACAGATACGCAGTATTTT.